This T cell receptor beta chain comes out of a study of T cells in Graves' hyperthyroidism and ophthalmopathy. Study-level results: Model predictions of ophthalmopathy came a median about six months before onset.

Template material for amplifying TCR beta CDR3 regions consisted of RNA transcripts. First-round RT-PCR of the TCR CDR3 relied on the HTBI primer set. TCRdb reprocessed the multiplex PCR reads with MiXCR, giving one entry per CDR3 protein. Among 300,000 to 450,000 distinct CDR3 sequences, roughly 14% were seen once, and the ten largest hold roughly 20%. This clonotype was observed many times. Its matching antigen is unknown. The sample taken for sequencing was blood. This receptor was obtained from a man aged 30-40 years with Graves' hyperthyroidism that later progressed to Graves' ophthalmopathy.

The CDR3 protein is CASSQTQQLDGYTF. In DNA form, the CDR3 reads TGTGCCAGCAGCCAAACCCAACAGTTAGATGGCTACACCTTC. This chain joins TRBV16 and TRBJ1-2; D ambiguous. Trimming pared 2 bases from V and 6 bases from J, leaving 13 bases between. The length of the CDR3 is 14 residues. Germline-derived CDR1 and CDR2 are KGHSY and FQNENV.